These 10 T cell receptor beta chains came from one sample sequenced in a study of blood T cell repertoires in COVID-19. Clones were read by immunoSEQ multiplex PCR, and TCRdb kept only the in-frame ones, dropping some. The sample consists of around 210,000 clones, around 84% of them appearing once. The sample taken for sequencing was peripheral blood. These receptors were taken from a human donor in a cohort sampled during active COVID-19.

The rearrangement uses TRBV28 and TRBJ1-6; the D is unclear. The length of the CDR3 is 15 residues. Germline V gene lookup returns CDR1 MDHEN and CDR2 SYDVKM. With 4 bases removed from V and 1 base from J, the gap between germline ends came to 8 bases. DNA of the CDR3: TGTGCCAGCAGTTATCCGAGGTCCTATAATTCACCCCTCCACTTT. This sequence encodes CASSYPRSYNSPLHF.

The CDR3 DNA follows: TGTGCCAGCAGCTTAGAATGGGCGGGAACCAACAATGAGCAGTTCTTC. Amino acids: CASSLEWAGTNNEQFF. The chain employs TRBV11-1 and TRBJ2-1; a weak D match, TRBD2 (6 bases). Trimming left V 1 base short and J 5 bases short, with 15 bases between. Germline CDR1 SGHAT, CDR2 FQDESV (reference sequence). This CDR3 is 16 amino acids long.

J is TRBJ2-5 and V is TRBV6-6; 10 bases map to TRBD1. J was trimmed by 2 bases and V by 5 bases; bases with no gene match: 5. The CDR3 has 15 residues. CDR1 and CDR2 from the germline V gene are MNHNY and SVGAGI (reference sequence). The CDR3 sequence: CASSRQGARQETQYF. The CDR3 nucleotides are TGTGCCAGCAGTCGACAGGGGGCGAGGCAAGAGACCCAGTACTTC.

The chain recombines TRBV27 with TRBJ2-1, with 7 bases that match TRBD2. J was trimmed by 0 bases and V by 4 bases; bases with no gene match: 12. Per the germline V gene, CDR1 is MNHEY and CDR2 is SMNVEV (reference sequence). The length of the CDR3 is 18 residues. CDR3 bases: TGTGCCAGCAGTTCCCCTAGCGGTGGAGGCAGCTCCTACAATGAGCAGTTCTTC. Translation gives CASSSPSGGGSSYNEQFF.

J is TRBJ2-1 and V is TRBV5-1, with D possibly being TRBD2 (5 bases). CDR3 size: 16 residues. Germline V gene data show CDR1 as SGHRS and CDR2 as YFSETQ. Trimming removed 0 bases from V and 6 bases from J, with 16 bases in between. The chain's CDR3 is CASSLAAFAGLNEQFF. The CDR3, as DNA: TGCGCCAGCAGCTTGGCCGCGTTCGCCGGACTCAATGAGCAGTTCTTC.

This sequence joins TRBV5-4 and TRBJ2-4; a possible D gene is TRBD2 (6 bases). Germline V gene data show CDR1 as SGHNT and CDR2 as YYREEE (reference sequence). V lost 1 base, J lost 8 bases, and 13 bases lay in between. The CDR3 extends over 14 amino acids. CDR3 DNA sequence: TGTGCCAGCAGCTTGCCGGGACCGGGGGACATTCAGTACTTC. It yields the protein CASSLPGPGDIQYF.

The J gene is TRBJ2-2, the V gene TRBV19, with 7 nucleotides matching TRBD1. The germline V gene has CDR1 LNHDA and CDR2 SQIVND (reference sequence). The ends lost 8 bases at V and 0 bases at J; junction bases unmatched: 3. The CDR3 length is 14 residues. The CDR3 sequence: CASARGTNTGELFF. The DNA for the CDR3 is TGTGCCAGTGCCAGGGGGACGAACACCGGGGAGCTGTTTTTT.

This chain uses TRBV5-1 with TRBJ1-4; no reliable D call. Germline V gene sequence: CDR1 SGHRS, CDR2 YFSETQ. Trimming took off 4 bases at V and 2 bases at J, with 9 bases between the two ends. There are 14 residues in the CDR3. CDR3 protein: CASSHGRTNEKLFF. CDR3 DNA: TGCGCCAGCAGCCATGGGAGGACTAATGAAAAACTGTTTTTT.

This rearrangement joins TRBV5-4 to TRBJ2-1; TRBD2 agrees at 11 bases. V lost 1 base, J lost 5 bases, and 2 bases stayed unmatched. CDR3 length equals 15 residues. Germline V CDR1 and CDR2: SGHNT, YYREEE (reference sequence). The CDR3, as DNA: TGTGCCAGCAGCTTGACTAGCGGGAGCCACAATGAGCAGTTCTTC. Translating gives CASSLTSGSHNEQFF.

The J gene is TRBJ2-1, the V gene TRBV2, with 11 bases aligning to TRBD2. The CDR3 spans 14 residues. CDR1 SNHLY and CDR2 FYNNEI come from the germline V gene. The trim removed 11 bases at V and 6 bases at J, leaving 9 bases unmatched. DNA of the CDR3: TGTGCCTCTTTACTAGCGGGAGTATCCAATGAGCAGTTCTTC. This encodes CASLLAGVSNEQFF.